This T cell receptor (beta chain) originates from a study of blood T cell repertoires in COVID-19. Generated by immunoSEQ multiplex PCR, the TCRdb table keeps only in-frame clones and is missing some. The sample has roughly 230,000 clones, 84% seen once. This CDR3 comprises 11 residues. Germline CDR1 reads LNHDA; CDR2 reads SQIVND (reference sequence). V was clipped by 5 bases and J by 3 bases, with 2 bases between them. The specimen was peripheral blood. The genes are TRBV19 and TRBJ1-5; D uncertain. This clonotype originated in a man aged 50 or older with active or convalescent COVID-19. The CDR3 nucleotides are TGTGCCAGTAGTCACAATCAGCCCCAGCATTTT. Its translation: CASSHNQPQHF.